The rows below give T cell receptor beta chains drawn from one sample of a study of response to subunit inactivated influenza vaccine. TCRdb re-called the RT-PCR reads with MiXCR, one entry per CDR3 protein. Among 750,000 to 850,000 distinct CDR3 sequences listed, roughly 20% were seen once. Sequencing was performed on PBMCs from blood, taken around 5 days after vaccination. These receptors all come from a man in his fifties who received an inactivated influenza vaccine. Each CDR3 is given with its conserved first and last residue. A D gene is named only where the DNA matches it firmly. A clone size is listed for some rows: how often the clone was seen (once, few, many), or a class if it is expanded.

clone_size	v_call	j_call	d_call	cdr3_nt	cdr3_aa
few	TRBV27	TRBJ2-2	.	TGTGCCAGCCGCCCACGAGGGGGCGGGGAGCTGTTTTTT	CASRPRGGGELFF
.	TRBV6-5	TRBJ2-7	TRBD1	TGTGCCAGCAGTTACCGGGGGGACAGGGCGTACGAGCAGTACTTC	CASSYRGDRAYEQYF
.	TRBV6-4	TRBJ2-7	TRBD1	TGTGCCAACTCCCCCCGGGCAGGGGGCAACTACGAGCAGTACTTC	CANSPRAGGNYEQYF
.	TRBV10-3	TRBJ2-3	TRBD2	TGTGCCATCAGTGAGTTAGCGGGAGTGGGCACAGATACGCAGTATTTT	CAISELAGVGTDTQYF
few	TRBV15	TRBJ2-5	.	TGTGCCACCAGCAGAGATAGGGGGGGACGGGAGACCCAGTACTTC	CATSRDRGGRETQYF
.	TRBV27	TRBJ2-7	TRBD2	TGTGCCAGCAGCCTAGCGGTCTCAACCGACTACGAGCAGTACTTC	CASSLAVSTDYEQYF
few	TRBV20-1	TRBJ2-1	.	TGCAGTGCTAAAGGGACTTCCAGCTCCTACAATGAGCAGTTCTTC	CSAKGTSSSYNEQFF
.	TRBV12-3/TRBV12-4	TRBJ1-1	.	TGTGCCAGCAGTTCACCGCGGGGGTTTGAAGCTTTCTTT	CASSSPRGFEAFF
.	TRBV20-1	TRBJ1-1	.	TGCAGTGCTAGCCCCGGGACACCTACCAACACTGAAGCTTTCTTT	CSASPGTPTNTEAFF
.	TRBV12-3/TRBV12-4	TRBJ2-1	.	TGTGCCAGCACCCGGGGAGGAGGCCGCAATGAGCAGTTCTTC	CASTRGGGRNEQFF
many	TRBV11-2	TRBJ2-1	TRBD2	TGTGCCAGCAGCTTACGTTACATTAGCGGGAGGGCCGCCTACAATGAGCAGTTCTTC	CASSLRYISGRAAYNEQFF
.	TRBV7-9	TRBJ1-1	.	TGTGCCAGCAGACCCATTGGGAGAATGAACACTGAAGCTTTCTTT	CASRPIGRMNTEAFF